This TCR beta chain was observed in a study of OX40 agonist ivuxolimab in advanced cancers. Profiled with immunoSEQ multiplex PCR; TCRdb holds only in-frame clones, not every one. The data show 50,000 to 55,000 clones, less than 90% seen once. This CDR3 region has 19 residues. V trimming: 5 bases; J trimming: 8 bases; junction bases outside the gene matches: 22. Germline V gene data show CDR1 as PRHDT and CDR2 as FYEKMQ (reference sequence). The sequenced sample was CD4+ or CD8+ T cells sorted from blood, obtained in a trial of the OX40 agonist ivuxolimab. The TCR comes from an adult with an advanced solid tumor such as melanoma, head and neck, liver or kidney cancer. The chain links TRBV13 to TRBJ2-1; 9 bases are shared with TRBD2. Written as DNA, the CDR3 is TGTGCCAGCAGCCAACCAAGTAGCGGGAGCGCCCGTCTTGGCCATGAGCAGTTCTTC. Its protein product is CASSQPSSGSARLGHEQFF. Together with reference TRBV13 and TRBJ2-1, the CDR3 gives the full variable domain: AAGVIQSPRHLIKEKRETATLKCYPIPRHDTVYWYQQGPGQDPQFLISFYEKMQSDKGSIPDRFSAQQFSDYHSELNMSSLELGDSALYFCASSQPSSGSARLGHEQFFGPGTRLTVL.